This TCR beta chain is from a study of cytomegalovirus exposure and HLA in healthy donors. The study, taken as a whole, reports: Specific recognition of CMV antigens was confirmed in vitro for three chains (all CMV-associated).

In the PCR, 60 Vbeta and 13 Jbeta primers were used. Sequencing used immunoSEQ multiplex PCR; TCRdb keeps in-frame clones, though not all of them. Of more than 90,000 clones in the sample, 70% to 80% are singletons; the top ten hold around 0.53%. Regarding this clone: Its cognate antigen is unknown.

Germline CDR1 and CDR2: SEHNR and FQNEAQ (reference sequence). The germline V and J ends were trimmed by 5 bases and 8 bases, with 10 bases remaining between them. The CDR3 consists of 13 residues. This sequence joins TRBV7-9 and TRBJ1-6; D gene ambiguous. Sequenced material: PBMCs. The receptor comes from a man aged 25 to 40 in good health and CMV-seronegative. In DNA form, the CDR3 reads TGTGCCAGCAGCCCTAACGTGGATTCACCCCTCCACTTT. This translates into CASSPNVDSPLHF.